This TCR beta chain was found in a study of T cell repertoires in cytomegalovirus infection. Study-level background: It was the public TCR beta signatures that indicated both CMV infection and matching HLA type. Overall study findings and caveats: The cumulative frequency of public TCR beta families distinguished individuals who carried CMV together with the relevant HLA.

This CDR3 contains 15 residues. Germline assignment: CDR1 SEHNR and CDR2 FQNEAQ (reference sequence). Trimming took 4 bases from V and 3 from J, leaving 15 bases between them. MiXCR was run by TCRdb on the reads, yielding one entry per CDR3 protein. The sample includes about 85,000 distinct CDR3 sequences, about half of them seen just once. On this clonotype: The target antigen is unknown.

Sequenced here: CD8+ T cells from cultured PBMCs, sampled from culture after CMV antigen stimulation. The TCR was taken from a human donor in good health (CMV status not recorded). Some clones in this sample may be carry-over from other donors' samples. The rearrangement uses TRBV7-9 and TRBJ2-5; perhaps TRBD1 as D (8 bases). CDR3 residues: CASSSTGGGKETQYF. The CDR3 DNA sequence: TGTGCCAGCAGCTCCACAGGGGGGGGAAAAGAGACCCAGTACTTC.